Presented here are 14 T cell receptor beta chains from one specimen sequenced in a study of blood T cells in healthy people across ages. A second about 6 to 12 cycle PCR used barcoded and J-beta primers. One entry per CDR3 protein, called by TCRdb with MiXCR from the 5' RACE reads. Counted here are 590,000 or so distinct CDR3 sequences, under 30% occurring once; the ten biggest clones make up approximately 14%. Sequencing was carried out using blood. The receptors originated from an elderly woman in good health.

This clonotype appeared many times. At one end, the junction sequence differs from germline, possibly due to a read error. V and J are TRBV3-1 and TRBJ1-2; TRBD1 agrees at 9 bases. CDR1 is LGHDT and CDR2 is YNNKEL in the germline V gene (reference sequence). CDR3 length: 13 amino acids. The CDR3 DNA reads as TGCGCCAGCAGCGTACAGGGGGCTGATGGCTACACCTTC. Encoded protein: CASSVQGADGYTF.

Concerning this clonotype: A much larger clone lies a single base off, so this may be a read error. The chain links TRBV6-5 to TRBJ1-2; 7 positions agree with TRBD1. The trim removed 2 bases at V and 5 bases at J, leaving 2 bases unmatched. Germline CDR1 is MNHEY and CDR2 is SVGAGI. The CDR3 extends over 13 amino acids. CDR3 sequence: CASSYGQAYGYTF. In nucleotides, the CDR3 is TGTGCCAGCAGTTACGGACAGGCGTATGGCTACACCTTC.

This clonotype appeared many times. The chain carries TRBV11-2 and TRBJ2-1; tentative D call: TRBD2 (5 bases). The CDR3 runs 13 residues. Germline CDR1 SGHAT, CDR2 FQNNGV. Trimming cost V 3 bases and J 10 bases, with 13 bases left between them. The CDR3 DNA reads as TGTGCCAGCAGCTTCCCGGGAAAATTGGAGCAGTTCTTC. Protein: CASSFPGKLEQFF.

Points on this clonotype: A much larger clonotype is one base distant, so this may be a read error. Written as DNA, the CDR3 is TGCAGTGCTAGAGAACTAGCGGGGAACTCCTACAATGAGCAGTACTTC. This gives the protein CSARELAGNSYNEQYF. This chain uses TRBV20-1 with TRBJ2-1, with 10 bases matching TRBD2. The DNA matches TRBJ2-7 better at its end, which makes the J call doubtful. The CDR3 runs 16 residues. The V gene's germline CDR1 is DFQATT and CDR2 SNEGSKA (reference sequence).

About this clonotype: Compared with germline, one end of the junction differs, possibly owing to a read error. The V gene is TRBV29-1, the J gene TRBJ2-1; TRBD2 aligns across 7 bases. CDR1 and CDR2 (germline): SQVTM, ANQGSEA. This CDR3 has 14 amino acids. The CDR3 loop reads CNTYPSGSYNGQFF. For the CDR3, the DNA is TGCAACACCTACCCTAGCGGCTCCTACAATGGGCAGTTCTTC.

V usage is TRBV6-5 and J usage is TRBJ1-3, with D perhaps TRBD1 (6 bases). This CDR3 comprises 14 residues. V lost 5 bases and J 3 bases, leaving 11 bases between the germline ends. Germline-derived CDR1 and CDR2 are MNHEY and SVGAGI. CDR3 sequence reads: CASSDTGNGNTIYF. In DNA, the CDR3 is TGTGCCAGCAGTGATACAGGGAATGGAAACACCATATATTTT.

This clonotype came up many times. The chain links TRBV7-2 to TRBJ2-5; 12 nucleotides line up with TRBD2. Germline-derived CDR1 and CDR2 are SGHTA and FQGNSA. With 5 bases clipped from V and 5 bases from J, the junction kept 6 bases outside the gene matches. This CDR3 is built from 15 residues. CDR3 in DNA: TGTGCCAGCAGCCTGGCTAGCGGGGGGGCGGAGACCCAGTACTTC. It codes for CASSLASGGAETQYF.

At least ten counts were recorded for this clonotype. The chain recombines TRBV30 with TRBJ1-1; 11 bases are shared with TRBD1. Per the germline V gene, CDR1 is GTSNPN and CDR2 is SVGIG (reference sequence). V dropped 1 base and J dropped 4; count of bases not matched to a gene: 11. The CDR3 is 17 amino acids. The CDR3 bases are TGTGCCTGGAGTGCCCCCGGGACAGGGGGTTTTAGCACTGAAGCTTTCTTT. Protein: CAWSAPGTGGFSTEAFF.

V usage is TRBV30 and J usage is TRBJ1-1, with D maybe TRBD1 (5 bases). The germline gives CDR1 GTSNPN, CDR2 SVGIG (reference sequence). With 3 bases removed from V and 4 bases from J, the gap between germline ends came to 9 bases. This CDR3 has 12 amino acids. Here the CDR3 reads CAWRQRGTEAFF. The DNA of the CDR3 is TGTGCCTGGAGACAGAGGGGCACTGAAGCTTTCTTT.

Many counts were recorded for this clonotype. This chain uses TRBV9 with TRBJ2-7; perhaps D is TRBD1 or TRBD2 (6 bases each). This CDR3 region has 14 residues. The germline gives CDR1 SGDLS, CDR2 YYNGEE. The V and J ends lost 2 bases and 2 bases respectively, with 11 bases between them. CDR3 in DNA: TGTGCCAGCAGCGTCGGAGGGGGTACCTACGAGCAGTACTTC. Protein product: CASSVGGGTYEQYF. Using reference TRBV9 and TRBJ2-7 for the parts outside the CDR3, the full variable domain is DSGVTQTPKHLITATGQRVTLRCSPRSGDLSVYWYQQSLDQGLQFLIQYYNGEERAKGNILERFSAQQFPDLHSELNLSSLELGDSALYFCASSVGGGTYEQYFGPGTRLTVT.

This clonotype has ten or more counts. V usage is TRBV20-1 and J usage is TRBJ1-6, with TRBD1 matching 9 bases. The junction had 9 bases not matched to a gene; V was cut back by 5 bases and J by 10 bases. Germline CDR1 is DFQATT and CDR2 is SNEGSKA (reference sequence). The CDR3 loop spans 14 amino acids. The CDR3 sequence: CSASPTGGGSPLHF. The DNA of the CDR3 is TGCAGTGCTTCTCCGACAGGGGGGGGCTCACCCCTCCACTTT.

As concerns this clonotype: This clone may be a read error of a much larger clone one base away. The V call is TRBV6-5, the J call TRBJ2-5, with a weak D call TRBD1 (8 bases). The CDR3 covers 16 residues. Germline CDR1 reads MNHEY; CDR2 reads SVGAGI. The CDR3 loop is CASRYAEQGGTETQYF. CDR3 in DNA: TGTGCCAGCCGTTACGCAGAACAGGGGGGGACCGAGACCCAGTACTTC.

This clonotype is a singleton in its sample. A read error may be the cause here, since a much bigger clone is one base away. This sequence joins TRBV20-1 and TRBJ1-6; no clear D gene. Trimming shortened V by 0 bases and J by 8 bases, and 14 bases separated the two germline ends. The CDR3 extends over 15 amino acids. Germline CDR1 and CDR2: DFQATT and SNEGSKA (reference sequence). The CDR3, as DNA: TGCAGTGCTAGAGATTTAACGTCGGGTTATTCACCCCTCCACTTT. The encoded protein is CSARDLTSGYSPLHF.

The rearrangement uses TRBV28 and TRBJ2-5; the D is unclear. The J call is uncertain, as TRBJ2-1 better fits the DNA end. The CDR3 has 11 residues. The germline CDR1 and CDR2 sequences are MDHEN and SYDVKM. CDR3 sequence (DNA): TGTGCCACCGGACCCCAAGAGACCCAGTTCTTC. Translation gives CATGPQETQFF.